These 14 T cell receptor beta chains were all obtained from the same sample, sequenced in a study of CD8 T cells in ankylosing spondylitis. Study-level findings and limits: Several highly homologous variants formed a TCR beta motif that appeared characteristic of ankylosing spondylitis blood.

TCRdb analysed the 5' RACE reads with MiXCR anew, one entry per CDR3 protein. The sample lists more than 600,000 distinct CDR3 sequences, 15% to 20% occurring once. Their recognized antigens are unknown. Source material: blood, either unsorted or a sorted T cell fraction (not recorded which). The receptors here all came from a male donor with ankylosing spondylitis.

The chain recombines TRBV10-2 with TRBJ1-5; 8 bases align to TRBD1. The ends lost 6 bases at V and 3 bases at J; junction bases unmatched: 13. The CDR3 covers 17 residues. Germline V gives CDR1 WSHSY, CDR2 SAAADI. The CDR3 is CASRADRGPHYNQPQHF. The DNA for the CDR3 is TGCGCCAGCAGGGCCGACAGGGGTCCCCACTACAATCAGCCCCAGCATTTT.

CDR3 amino acids: CASSRGGFYNEQFF. The CDR3 DNA reads as TGTGCCAGCAGTCGAGGGGGATTCTACAATGAGCAGTTCTTC. The chain links TRBV2 to TRBJ2-1; D is perhaps TRBD1 (6 bases). The CDR3 covers 14 residues. V lost 5 bases and J 3 bases, leaving 11 bases between the germline ends. From germline, CDR1 is SNHLY and CDR2 FYNNEI.

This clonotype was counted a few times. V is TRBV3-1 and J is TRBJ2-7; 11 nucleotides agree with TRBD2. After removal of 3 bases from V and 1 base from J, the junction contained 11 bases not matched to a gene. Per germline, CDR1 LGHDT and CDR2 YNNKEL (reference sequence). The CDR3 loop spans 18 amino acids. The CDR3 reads CASSQYPGLAEGSYEQYF. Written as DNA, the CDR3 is TGTGCCAGCAGCCAGTACCCGGGACTAGCGGAGGGGTCCTACGAGCAGTACTTC.

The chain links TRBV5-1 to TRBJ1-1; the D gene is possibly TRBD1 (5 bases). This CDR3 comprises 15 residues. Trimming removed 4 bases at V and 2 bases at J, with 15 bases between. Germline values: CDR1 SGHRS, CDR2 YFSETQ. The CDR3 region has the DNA TGCGCCAGCAGCGACCTCAGGGCGGGAAACACTGAAGCTTTCTTT. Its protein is CASSDLRAGNTEAFF.

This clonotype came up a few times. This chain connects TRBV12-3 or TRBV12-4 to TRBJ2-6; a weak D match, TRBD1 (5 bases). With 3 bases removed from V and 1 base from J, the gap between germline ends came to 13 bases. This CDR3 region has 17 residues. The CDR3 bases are TGTGCCAGCAGTTTTTGGGGCATAGGTTCTGGGGCCAACGTCCTGACTTTC. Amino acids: CASSFWGIGSGANVLTF.

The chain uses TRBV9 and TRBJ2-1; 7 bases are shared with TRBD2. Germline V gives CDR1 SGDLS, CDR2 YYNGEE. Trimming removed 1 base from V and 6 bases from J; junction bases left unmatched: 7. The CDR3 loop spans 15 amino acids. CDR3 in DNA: TGTGCCAGCAGCGTAAGAGGGGAGGGTCGCAATGAGCAGTTCTTC. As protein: CASSVRGEGRNEQFF.

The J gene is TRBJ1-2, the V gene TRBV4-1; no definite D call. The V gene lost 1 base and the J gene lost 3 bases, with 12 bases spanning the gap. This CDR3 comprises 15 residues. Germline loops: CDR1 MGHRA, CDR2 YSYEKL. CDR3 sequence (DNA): TGCGCCAGCAGCCAAGCTCCAGATCCGGACTATGGCTACACCTTC. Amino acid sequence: CASSQAPDPDYGYTF.

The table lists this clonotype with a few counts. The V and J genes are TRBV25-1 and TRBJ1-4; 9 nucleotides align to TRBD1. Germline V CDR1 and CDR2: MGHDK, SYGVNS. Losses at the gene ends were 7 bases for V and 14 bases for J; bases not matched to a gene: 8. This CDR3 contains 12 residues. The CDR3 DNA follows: TGTGCCAGCACCTGGGGGACAGGGATGCTGTTTTTT. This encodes CASTWGTGMLFF.

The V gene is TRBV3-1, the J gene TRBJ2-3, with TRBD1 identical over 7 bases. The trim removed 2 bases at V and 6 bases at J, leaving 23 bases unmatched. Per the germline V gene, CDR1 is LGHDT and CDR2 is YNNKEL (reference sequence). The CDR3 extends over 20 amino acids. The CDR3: CASSQKAPGTAWTRRDTQYF. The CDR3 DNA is TGTGCCAGCAGCCAAAAAGCTCCCGGGACAGCATGGACCAGGCGGGATACGCAGTATTTT.

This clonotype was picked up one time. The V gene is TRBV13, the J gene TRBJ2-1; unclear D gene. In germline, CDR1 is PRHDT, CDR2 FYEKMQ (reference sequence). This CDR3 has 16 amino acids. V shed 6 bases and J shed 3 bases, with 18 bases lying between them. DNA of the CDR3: TGTGCCAGCAGATCCCGGCGAGATGGGGTCTACAATGAGCAGTTCTTC. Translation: CASRSRRDGVYNEQFF. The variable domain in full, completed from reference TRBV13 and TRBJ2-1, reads AAGVIQSPRHLIKEKRETATLKCYPIPRHDTVYWYQQGPGQDPQFLISFYEKMQSDKGSIPDRFSAQQFSDYHSELNMSSLELGDSALYFCASRSRRDGVYNEQFFGPGTRLTVL.

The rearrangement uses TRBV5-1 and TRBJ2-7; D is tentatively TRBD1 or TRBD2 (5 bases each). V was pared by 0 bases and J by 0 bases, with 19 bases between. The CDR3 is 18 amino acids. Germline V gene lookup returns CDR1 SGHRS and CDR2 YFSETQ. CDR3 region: CASSLALSEGTYSYEQYF. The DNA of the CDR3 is TGCGCCAGCAGCTTGGCCTTGAGTGAGGGGACCTACTCCTACGAGCAGTACTTC.

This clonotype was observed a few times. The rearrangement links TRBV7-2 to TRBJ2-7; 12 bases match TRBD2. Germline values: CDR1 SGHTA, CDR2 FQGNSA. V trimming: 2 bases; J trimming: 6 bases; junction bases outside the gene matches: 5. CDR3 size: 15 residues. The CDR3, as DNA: TGTGCCAGCAGCTTATCTACTAGCGGGAGGATCGAGCAGTACTTC. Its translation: CASSLSTSGRIEQYF.

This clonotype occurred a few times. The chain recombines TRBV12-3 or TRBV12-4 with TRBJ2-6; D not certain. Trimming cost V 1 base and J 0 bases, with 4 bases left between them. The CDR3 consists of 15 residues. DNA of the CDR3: TGTGCCAGCAGTTTAGTGAACTCTGGGGCCAACGTCCTGACTTTC. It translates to CASSLVNSGANVLTF.

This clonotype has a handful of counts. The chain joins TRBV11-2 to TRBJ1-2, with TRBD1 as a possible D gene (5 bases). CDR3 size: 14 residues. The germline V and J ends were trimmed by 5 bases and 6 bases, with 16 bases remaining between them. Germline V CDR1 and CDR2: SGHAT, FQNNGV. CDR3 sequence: CASSPMGGWHGYTF. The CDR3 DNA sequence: TGTGCCAGCAGCCCAATGGGGGGGTGGCATGGCTACACCTTC. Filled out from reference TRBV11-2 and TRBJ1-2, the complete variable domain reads EAGVAQSPRYKIIEKRQSVAFWCNPISGHATLYWYQQILGQGPKLLIQFQNNGVVDDSQLPKDRFSAERLKGVDSTLKIQPAKLEDSAVYLCASSPMGGWHGYTFGSGTRLTVV.